A single sample gave rise to the 21 T cell receptor beta chains below, sequenced in a study of regulatory T cells in long-lasting Graves disease. Sequencing libraries for TCR beta were prepared with iRepertoire HTBI primers and Arm-PCR of CDR3 regions. TCRdb reprocessed the multiplex PCR reads with MiXCR, giving one entry per CDR3 protein. Of 250,000 to 400,000 distinct CDR3 sequences listed, over 15% are singletons. As to time point: newly diagnosed GD, antithyroid drugs for less than 3 months. PBMCs were the source of the RNA used for TCR sequencing. Sequencing was performed on peripheral blood mononuclear cells (PBMCs), taken at new diagnosis, from a patient treated with antithyroid drugs. Receptor source: a female donor with Graves disease.

In the case of this clonotype: A much larger clone lies a single base off, so this may be a read error. V gene TRBV12-3 or TRBV12-4 combines with J gene TRBJ2-7, with a tentative D call TRBD2 (7 bases). The CDR3 length is 17 residues. V lost 6 bases and J 0 bases, leaving 21 bases between the germline ends. The CDR3 is CASSLSGTSTISYEQYF. The CDR3 coding sequence is TGTGCCAGCAGCCTCAGCGGGACATCTACTATCTCCTACGAGCAGTACTTC.

This clonotype has at least ten counts. This rearrangement joins TRBV28 to TRBJ2-5; unclear D gene. Trimming cost V 4 bases and J 5 bases, with 5 bases left between them. The CDR3 is 11 amino acids. In germline, CDR1 is MDHEN, CDR2 SYDVKM. CDR3 in amino acids: CASSWGETQYF. The CDR3 region has the DNA TGTGCCAGCAGTTGGGGTGAGACCCAGTACTTC. Looking up the rest from reference TRBV28 and TRBJ2-5 gives the full variable domain: DVKVTQSSRYLVKRTGEKVFLECVQDMDHENMFWYRQDPGLGLRLIYFSYDVKMKEKGDIPEGYSVSREKKERFSLILESASTNQTSMYLCASSWGETQYFGPGTRLLVL.

Many counts were recorded for this clonotype. The gene calls are TRBV30 and TRBJ2-7, with TRBD1 as a possible D gene (5 bases). In germline, CDR1 is GTSNPN, CDR2 SVGIG (reference sequence). The germline V and J ends were trimmed by 2 bases and 3 bases, with 8 bases remaining between them. The CDR3 loop spans 12 amino acids. This CDR3 reads CAWSRRGYEQYF. The CDR3 region has the DNA TGTGCCTGGAGTCGAAGGGGCTACGAGCAGTACTTC.

This clonotype was counted at least ten times. V usage is TRBV7-6 and J usage is TRBJ2-1; D uncertain. CDR3 size: 14 residues. Germline lookup yields CDR1 SGHVS and CDR2 FNYEAQ. V shed 1 base and J shed 2 bases, with 6 bases lying between them. The CDR3 region is CASSLGPTYNEQFF. CDR3 DNA sequence: TGTGCCAGCAGCTTAGGCCCGACCTACAATGAGCAGTTCTTC.

CDR3 sequence (DNA): TGTGCCAGCAGTGAGTCTATGGATACGCATGAAGCTTTCTTT. Its protein is CASSESMDTHEAFF. V and J are TRBV6-2 or TRBV6-3 and TRBJ1-1; D unresolved. Germline V gene data show CDR1 as MNHEY and CDR2 as SVGEGT. Trimming shortened V by 5 bases and J by 7 bases, and 17 bases separated the two germline ends. CDR3 length: 14 amino acids.

In this sample, this clonotype turned up many times. The V call is TRBV27, the J call TRBJ1-2; 8 bases fit TRBD1. Germline-derived CDR1 and CDR2 are MNHEY and SMNVEV (reference sequence). V gave up 5 bases and J gave up 3 bases; unmatched junction bases: 11. The CDR3 is 16 residues long. The CDR3, as DNA: TGTGCCAGCAGTCCTATCCGCAGGGGGCAGGACTATGGCTACACCTTC. Its translation is CASSPIRRGQDYGYTF.

This clonotype was observed many times. The chain employs TRBV5-1 and TRBJ2-7, with a possible D match to TRBD1 (6 bases). Germline values: CDR1 SGHRS, CDR2 YFSETQ. The CDR3 contains 13 residues. Trimming cost V 1 base and J 5 bases, with 10 bases left between them. The CDR3 region is CASSLTQGDEQYF. CDR3 sequence (DNA): TGCGCCAGCAGCTTGACACAGGGCGACGAGCAGTACTTC.

This clonotype appeared many times. This chain uses TRBV20-1 with TRBJ1-5; D gene unclear. V lost 5 bases and J 5 bases, leaving 13 bases between the germline ends. Germline CDR1 and CDR2: DFQATT and SNEGSKA (reference sequence). The CDR3 sequence is 13 residues long. The CDR3 DNA follows: TGCAGTGCTTCGCGATCGAAGGATCAGCCCCAGCATTTT. Amino acid sequence: CSASRSKDQPQHF.

The V and J genes are TRBV25-1 and TRBJ1-1; a possible D gene is TRBD1 (6 bases). Germline V gene lookup returns CDR1 MGHDK and CDR2 SYGVNS. The CDR3 totals 15 residues. The V gene lost 3 bases and the J gene lost 6 bases, with 17 bases spanning the gap. The CDR3 loop is CASSDPPRTVSEAFF. CDR3 DNA: TGTGCCAGCAGTGACCCACCTCGGACAGTTTCTGAAGCTTTCTTT.

There are many counts of this clonotype. The rearrangement links TRBV7-9 to TRBJ2-1; D call uncertain. The CDR3 totals 14 residues. Germline V lookup: CDR1 SEHNR, CDR2 FQNEAQ (reference sequence). With 0 bases removed from V and 5 bases from J, the gap between germline ends came to 8 bases. The CDR3 sequence is CASSLALVHNEQFF. CDR3 bases: TGTGCCAGCAGCTTAGCTCTAGTCCACAATGAGCAGTTCTTC.

The chain links TRBV20-1 to TRBJ1-1; TRBD1 aligns across 8 bases. The germline V gene encodes CDR1 DFQATT and CDR2 SNEGSKA (reference sequence). CDR3 length equals 12 residues. Trimming removed 4 bases from V and 8 bases from J; junction bases left unmatched: 6. CDR3 region: CSATGGPMEAFF. CDR3 DNA: TGCAGTGCTACAGGGGGCCCTATGGAAGCTTTCTTT.

V gene TRBV6-2 or TRBV6-3 combines with J gene TRBJ2-5; 7 bases are shared with TRBD1. The V gene end was trimmed by 2 bases and the J gene end by 4 bases; junction bases not matched to a gene: 7. This CDR3 region has 15 residues. Per germline, CDR1 MNHEY and CDR2 SVGEGT. This CDR3 is CASSYNRGGGETQYF. In DNA form, the CDR3 reads TGTGCCAGCAGTTACAATCGAGGGGGCGGAGAGACCCAGTACTTC.

As regards this clonotype: A much bigger clone sits one base away, suggesting this may be a read error. The chain recombines TRBV24-1 with TRBJ2-3, with 8 bases that match TRBD2. This CDR3 region has 17 residues. Germline values: CDR1 KGHDR, CDR2 SFDVKD. Here the CDR3 reads CATSDLRQRENTDTQCF. The CDR3 coding sequence is TGTGCCACCAGTGATTTGCGTCAGCGGGAGAACACAGATACGCAGTGTTTT.

This clonotype appeared many times. The V and J genes are TRBV5-8 and TRBJ2-1; unclear D gene. The CDR3 runs to 13 residues. V lost 2 bases, J lost 6 bases, and 9 bases lay in between. Germline V gives CDR1 SGHTS, CDR2 YDEGEE. CDR3 in amino acids: CASSFGLTNEQFF. The CDR3 DNA follows: TGTGCCAGCAGCTTTGGTCTTACCAATGAGCAGTTCTTC. The variable domain in full, completed from reference TRBV5-8 and TRBJ2-1, reads EAGVTQSPTHLIKTRGQQATLRCSPISGHTSVYWYQQALGLGLQFLLWYDEGEERNRGNFPPRFSGRQFPNYSSELNVNALELEDSALYLCASSFGLTNEQFFGPGTRLTVL.

This clonotype occurred many times. The chain joins TRBV12-3 or TRBV12-4 to TRBJ2-7; no clear D. Trimming cost V 6 bases and J 4 bases, with 7 bases left between them. The CDR3 is 11 residues long. The CDR3 protein is CASSYMYEQYF. CDR3 sequence (DNA): TGTGCCAGCAGCTATATGTACGAGCAGTACTTC.

This clonotype has a count of ten or more. This chain uses TRBV27 with TRBJ1-1, with a possible D match to TRBD1 (5 bases). This CDR3 has 11 amino acids. Trimming shortened V by 3 bases and J by 11 bases, and 10 bases separated the two germline ends. Germline V gene sequence: CDR1 MNHEY, CDR2 SMNVEV (reference sequence). CDR3 region: CASSFGGWAFF. The CDR3 nucleotides read TGTGCCAGCAGTTTTGGGGGGTGGGCTTTCTTT.

This clonotype has just one count. This rearrangement joins TRBV14 to TRBJ2-1; TRBD2 agrees at 11 bases. CDR1 SGHDN and CDR2 FVKESK come from the germline V gene. This CDR3 is 19 amino acids long. The V segment lost 5 bases and the J segment 4 bases; nucleotides outside the gene matches: 16. The CDR3 coding sequence is TGTGCCAGCAGCAGGGGACTAGCGGCGTACTCGACGAGATACAATGAGCAGTTCTTC. Protein: CASSRGLAAYSTRYNEQFF.

V gene TRBV24-1 combines with J gene TRBJ2-7, with D perhaps being TRBD1 or TRBD2 (6 bases each). The germline V and J ends were trimmed by 5 bases and 2 bases, with 9 bases remaining between them. The germline V gene encodes CDR1 KGHDR and CDR2 SFDVKD. This CDR3 has 13 residues. This chain's CDR3 is CATSGGGTYEQYF. The CDR3 nucleotides read TGTGCCACCAGTGGAGGGGGGACCTACGAGCAGTACTTC.

This clonotype was counted many times. The chain has TRBV19 and TRBJ1-5; D unclear. In germline, CDR1 is LNHDA, CDR2 SQIVND (reference sequence). Trimming left V 3 bases short and J 0 bases short, with 12 bases between. This CDR3 contains 16 residues. The CDR3 spells CASSMAQKNSNQPQHF. CDR3 sequence (DNA): TGTGCCAGTAGTATGGCACAGAAGAATAGCAATCAGCCCCAGCATTTT.

This clonotype was picked up many times. This sequence joins TRBV6-5 and TRBJ1-4, with TRBD1 as a possible D gene (5 bases). The CDR3 runs 14 residues. Germline V gene lookup returns CDR1 MNHEY and CDR2 SVGAGI. The V and J ends lost 4 bases and 8 bases respectively, with 14 bases between them. The CDR3, as DNA: TGTGCCAGCAGTTTATCCAGGGCGGACGAAAAACTGTTTTTT. Encoded protein: CASSLSRADEKLFF.

The chain is built from TRBV20-1 and TRBJ2-3, with 8 positions matching TRBD2. This CDR3 comprises 16 residues. The trim removed 0 bases at V and 5 bases at J, leaving 10 bases unmatched. Germline loops: CDR1 DFQATT, CDR2 SNEGSKA (reference sequence). CDR3 residues: CSAREGSGSRGDTQYF. The CDR3 DNA reads as TGCAGTGCTAGAGAGGGAAGCGGGAGCCGGGGAGATACGCAGTATTTT.